A single sample gave rise to the 3 T cell receptor beta chains below, sequenced in a study of tumour-infiltrating T cells in Burkitt lymphoma. Data came from immunoSEQ multiplex PCR; TCRdb stores just in-frame clones and leaves some out. The sample holds tens of thousands of clones; approximately 31% are singletons and the top ten take around 3%. Sequencing input: tumor tissue. These receptors were obtained from a human donor with Burkitt lymphoma.

Only a few counts were recorded for this clone. The V call is TRBV20-1, the J call TRBJ2-7, with D uncertain. Germline V gene data show CDR1 as DFQATT and CDR2 as SNEGSKA (reference sequence). V lost 4 bases to trimming and J lost 7 bases, with 11 bases between them. The CDR3 is made up of 11 amino acids. CDR3 nucleotide sequence: TGCAGTGCTACCCGTTCCCGGGAGCAGTACTTC. Translating gives CSATRSREQYF.

This clone was found a few times. The J gene is TRBJ1-1, the V gene TRBV4-1; no clear D. The V end lost 3 bases, the J end lost 0 bases, and 8 bases lay between the germline ends. The CDR3 covers 14 residues. The germline V gene has CDR1 MGHRA and CDR2 YSYEKL. The CDR3 coding sequence is TGCGCCAGCAGCCAGACGGCGATGAACACTGAAGCTTTCTTT. It yields the protein CASSQTAMNTEAFF.

This clone was seen a single time. The chain employs TRBV7-3 and TRBJ2-5; 9 nucleotides align to TRBD1. Germline CDR1 is SGHTA and CDR2 is FQGTGA. V was pared by 4 bases and J by 2 bases, with 5 bases of the junction left unmatched. The CDR3 sequence is 15 residues long. The CDR3, as DNA: TGTGCCAGCAGCTCATGGACAGGGGCACAAGAGACCCAGTACTTC. Its protein is CASSSWTGAQETQYF.